This T cell receptor (beta chain) is from a study of blood T cells in healthy people across ages. Study results and caveats: Measured against age, TCR beta diversity per million T cells decreased in a roughly linear manner.

This clonotype was seen many times. The antigen is unknown. Healthy Caucasians from Russia aged roughly 6 to 90 served as donors. Total RNA, at least 6 micrograms per sample, was extracted from PBMCs. PCR was performed a second time for about 7 to 11 cycles using a sample-barcoded 5' primer and a J-beta primer mix. TCRdb analysed the 5' RACE reads with MiXCR anew, one entry per CDR3 protein. The sample records some 710,000 distinct CDR3 sequences, around 50% being singletons. Germline CDR1 and CDR2: SGHTA and FQGNSA. The CDR3 runs 14 residues. Trimming took off 1 base at V and 1 base at J, with 4 bases between the two ends.

Material: blood. This rearrangement joins TRBV7-2 to TRBJ2-2; D not certain. The sequence derives from an elderly man in good health. The CDR3 bases are TGTGCCAGCAGCTTAGATGGGAACACCGGGGAGCTGTTTTTT. Protein: CASSLDGNTGELFF.